This TCR beta chain emerged from a study of T cell changes during pregnancy in multiple sclerosis. The table came from immunoSEQ multiplex PCR; TCRdb's copy has only in-frame clones and leaves some out. The table lists about 110,000 clones, roughly 92% of them singletons. CDR3 length: 14 amino acids. The germline V gene has CDR1 MNHEY and CDR2 SVGAGI. V gave up 6 bases and J gave up 5 bases, with 16 bases separating them. The rearrangement links TRBV6-5 to TRBJ1-1, with TRBD1 as a possible D gene (5 bases). Sequencing was performed on peripheral blood, taken in the third trimester of pregnancy. The clonotype was recovered from a female donor in good health, enrolled as a control in a pregnancy study. The CDR3 bases are TGTGCCAGCAGCCTTGACAGTGTGGGGACTGAAGCTTTCTTT. It is translated as CASSLDSVGTEAFF.